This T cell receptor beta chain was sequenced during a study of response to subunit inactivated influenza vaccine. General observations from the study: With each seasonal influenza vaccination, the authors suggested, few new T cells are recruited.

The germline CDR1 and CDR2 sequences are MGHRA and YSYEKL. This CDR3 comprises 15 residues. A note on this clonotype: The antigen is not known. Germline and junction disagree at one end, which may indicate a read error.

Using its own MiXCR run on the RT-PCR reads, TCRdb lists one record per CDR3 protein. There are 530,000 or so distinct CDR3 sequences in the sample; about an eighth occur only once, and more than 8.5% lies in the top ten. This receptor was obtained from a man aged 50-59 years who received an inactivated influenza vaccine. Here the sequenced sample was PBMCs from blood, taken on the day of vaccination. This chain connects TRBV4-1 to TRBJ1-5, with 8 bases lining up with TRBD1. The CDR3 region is CASGQPGTGHQPQHF. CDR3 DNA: TGCGCCAGCGGCCAACCTGGGACAGGACATCAGCCCCAGCATTTT.